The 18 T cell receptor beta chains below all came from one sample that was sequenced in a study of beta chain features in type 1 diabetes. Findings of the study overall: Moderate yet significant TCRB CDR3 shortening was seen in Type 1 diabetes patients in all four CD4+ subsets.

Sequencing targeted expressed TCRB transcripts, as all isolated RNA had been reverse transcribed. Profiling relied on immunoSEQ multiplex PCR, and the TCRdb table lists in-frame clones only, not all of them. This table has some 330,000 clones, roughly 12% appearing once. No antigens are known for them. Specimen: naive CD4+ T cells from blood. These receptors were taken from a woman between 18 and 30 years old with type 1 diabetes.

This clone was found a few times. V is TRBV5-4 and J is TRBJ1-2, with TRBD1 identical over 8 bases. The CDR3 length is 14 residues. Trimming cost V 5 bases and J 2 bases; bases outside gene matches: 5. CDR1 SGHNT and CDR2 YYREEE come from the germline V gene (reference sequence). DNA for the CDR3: TGTGCCAGCAGTCGGACAGGGCAGAACTATGGCTACACCTTC. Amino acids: CASSRTGQNYGYTF. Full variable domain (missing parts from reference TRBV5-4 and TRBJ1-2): ETGVTQSPTHLIKTRGQQVTLRCSSQSGHNTVSWYQQALGQGPQFIFQYYREEENGRGNFPPRFSGLQFPNYSSELNVNALELDDSALYLCASSRTGQNYGYTFGSGTRLTVV.

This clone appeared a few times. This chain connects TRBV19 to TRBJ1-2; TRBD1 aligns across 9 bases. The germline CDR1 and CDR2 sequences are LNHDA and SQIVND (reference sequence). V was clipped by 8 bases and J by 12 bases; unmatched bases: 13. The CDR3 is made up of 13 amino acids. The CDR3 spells CASLNHGTGRHTF. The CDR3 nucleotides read TGTGCCAGTCTAAACCACGGGACAGGGAGACACACCTTC.

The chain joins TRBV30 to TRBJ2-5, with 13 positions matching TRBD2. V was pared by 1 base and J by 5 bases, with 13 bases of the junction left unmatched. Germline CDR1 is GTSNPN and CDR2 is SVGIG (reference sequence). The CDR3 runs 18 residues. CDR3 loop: CAWSATTSGRALRETQYF. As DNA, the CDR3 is TGTGCCTGGAGTGCTACCACTAGCGGGAGGGCCCTCCGGGAGACCCAGTACTTC.

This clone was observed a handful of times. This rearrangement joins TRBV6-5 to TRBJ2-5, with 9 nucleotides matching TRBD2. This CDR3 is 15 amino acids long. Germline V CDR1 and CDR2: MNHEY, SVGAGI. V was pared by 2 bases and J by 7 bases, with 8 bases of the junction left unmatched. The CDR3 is CASSYGGGAAVTQYF. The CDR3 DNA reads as TGTGCCAGCAGTTACGGCGGGGGGGCGGCAGTGACCCAGTACTTC.

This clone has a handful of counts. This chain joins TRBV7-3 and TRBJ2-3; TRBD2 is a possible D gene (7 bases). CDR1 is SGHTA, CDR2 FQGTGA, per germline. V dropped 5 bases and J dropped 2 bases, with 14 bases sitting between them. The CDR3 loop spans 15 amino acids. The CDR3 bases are TGTGCCAGCAGCGCCAAGCGGGGACACACAGATACGCAGTATTTT. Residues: CASSAKRGHTDTQYF.

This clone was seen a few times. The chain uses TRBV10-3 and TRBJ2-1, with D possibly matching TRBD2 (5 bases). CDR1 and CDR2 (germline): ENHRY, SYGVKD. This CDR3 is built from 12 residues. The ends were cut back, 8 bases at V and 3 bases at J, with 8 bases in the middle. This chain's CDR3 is CAIGDYYNEQFF. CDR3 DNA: TGTGCCATCGGCGACTACTACAATGAGCAGTTCTTC.

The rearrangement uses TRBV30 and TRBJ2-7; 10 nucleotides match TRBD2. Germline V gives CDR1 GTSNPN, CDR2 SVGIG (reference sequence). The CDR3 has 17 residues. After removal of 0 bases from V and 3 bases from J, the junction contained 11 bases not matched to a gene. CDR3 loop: CAWSVERTSGARYEQYF. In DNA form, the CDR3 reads TGTGCCTGGAGTGTAGAAAGGACTAGCGGAGCCCGCTACGAGCAGTACTTC.

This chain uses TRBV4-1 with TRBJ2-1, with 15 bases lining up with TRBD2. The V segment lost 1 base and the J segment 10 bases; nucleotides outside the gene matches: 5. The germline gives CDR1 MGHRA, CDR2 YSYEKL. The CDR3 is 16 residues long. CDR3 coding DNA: TGCGCCAGCAGCCAAGCCGGACTAGCGGGGGGGAGAGAGCAGTTCTTC. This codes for CASSQAGLAGGREQFF.

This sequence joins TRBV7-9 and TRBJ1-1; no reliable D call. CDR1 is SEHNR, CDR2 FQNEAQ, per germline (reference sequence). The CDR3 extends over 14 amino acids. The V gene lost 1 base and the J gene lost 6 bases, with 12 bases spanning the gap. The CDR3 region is CASSLGATEAEAFF. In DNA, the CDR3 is TGTGCCAGCAGCTTAGGGGCCACGGAGGCTGAAGCTTTCTTT.

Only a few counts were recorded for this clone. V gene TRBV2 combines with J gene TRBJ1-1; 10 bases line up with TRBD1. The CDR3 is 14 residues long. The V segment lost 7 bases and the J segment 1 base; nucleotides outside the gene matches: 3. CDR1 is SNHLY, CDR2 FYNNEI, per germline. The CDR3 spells CASMGTGENTEAFF. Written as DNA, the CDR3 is TGTGCCAGCATGGGGACAGGGGAGAACACTGAAGCTTTCTTT. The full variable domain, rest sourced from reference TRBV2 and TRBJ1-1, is EPEVTQTPSHQVTQMGQEVILRCVPISNHLYFYWYRQILGQKVEFLVSFYNNEISEKSEIFDDQFSVERPDGSNFTLKIRSTKLEDSAMYFCASMGTGENTEAFFGQGTRLTVV.

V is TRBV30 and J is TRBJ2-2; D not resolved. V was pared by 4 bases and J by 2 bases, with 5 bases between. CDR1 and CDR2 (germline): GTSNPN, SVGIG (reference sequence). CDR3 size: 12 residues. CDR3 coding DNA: TGTGCCTGGACTATTAACACCGGGGAGCTGTTTTTT. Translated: CAWTINTGELFF.

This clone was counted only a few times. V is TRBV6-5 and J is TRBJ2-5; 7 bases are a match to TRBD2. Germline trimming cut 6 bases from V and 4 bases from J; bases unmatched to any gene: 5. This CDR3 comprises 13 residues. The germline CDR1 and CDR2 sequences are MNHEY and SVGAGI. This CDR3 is CASRGAGRETQYF. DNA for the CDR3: TGTGCCAGCAGGGGAGCGGGGCGAGAGACCCAGTACTTC.

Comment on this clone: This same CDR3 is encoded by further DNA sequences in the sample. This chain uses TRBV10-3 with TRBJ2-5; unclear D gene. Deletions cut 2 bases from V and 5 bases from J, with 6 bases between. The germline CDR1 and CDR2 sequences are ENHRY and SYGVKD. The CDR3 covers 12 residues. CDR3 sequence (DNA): TGTGCCATCAGTGAGCCTCGGGAGACCCAGTACTTC. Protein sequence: CAISEPRETQYF.

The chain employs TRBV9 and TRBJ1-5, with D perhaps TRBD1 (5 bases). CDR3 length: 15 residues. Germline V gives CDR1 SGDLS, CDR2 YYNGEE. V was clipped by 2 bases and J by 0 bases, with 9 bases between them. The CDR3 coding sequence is TGTGCCAGCAGCGTCGACAGCAATAGCAATCAGCCCCAGCATTTT. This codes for CASSVDSNSNQPQHF.

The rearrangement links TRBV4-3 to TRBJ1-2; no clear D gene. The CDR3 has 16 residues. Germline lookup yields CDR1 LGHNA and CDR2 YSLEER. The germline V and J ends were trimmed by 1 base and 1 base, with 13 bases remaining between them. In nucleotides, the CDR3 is TGCGCCAGCAGCCAAGTTCTTCGAGGGATTAACTATGGCTACACCTTC. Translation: CASSQVLRGINYGYTF.

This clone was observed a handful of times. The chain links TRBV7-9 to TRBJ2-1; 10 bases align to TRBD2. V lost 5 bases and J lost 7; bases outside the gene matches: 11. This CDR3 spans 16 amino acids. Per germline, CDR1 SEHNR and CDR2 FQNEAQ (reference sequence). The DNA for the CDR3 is TGTGCCAGCAGCACTCTAGCTAGCGGGAGAGGGAATGAGCAGTTCTTC. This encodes CASSTLASGRGNEQFF.

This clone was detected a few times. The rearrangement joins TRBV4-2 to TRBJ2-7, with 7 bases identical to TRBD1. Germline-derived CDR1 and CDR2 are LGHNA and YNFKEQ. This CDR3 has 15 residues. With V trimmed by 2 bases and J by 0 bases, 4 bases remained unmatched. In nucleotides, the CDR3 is TGTGCCAGCAGCCAAACCGGGACAGTCTCCTACGAGCAGTACTTC. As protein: CASSQTGTVSYEQYF.

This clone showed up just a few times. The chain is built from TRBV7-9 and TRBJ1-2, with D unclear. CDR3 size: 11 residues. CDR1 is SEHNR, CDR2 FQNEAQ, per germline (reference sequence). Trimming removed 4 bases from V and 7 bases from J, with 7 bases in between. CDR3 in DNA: TGTGCCAGCAGCTCGGGGAGTGGCTACACCTTC. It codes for CASSSGSGYTF.